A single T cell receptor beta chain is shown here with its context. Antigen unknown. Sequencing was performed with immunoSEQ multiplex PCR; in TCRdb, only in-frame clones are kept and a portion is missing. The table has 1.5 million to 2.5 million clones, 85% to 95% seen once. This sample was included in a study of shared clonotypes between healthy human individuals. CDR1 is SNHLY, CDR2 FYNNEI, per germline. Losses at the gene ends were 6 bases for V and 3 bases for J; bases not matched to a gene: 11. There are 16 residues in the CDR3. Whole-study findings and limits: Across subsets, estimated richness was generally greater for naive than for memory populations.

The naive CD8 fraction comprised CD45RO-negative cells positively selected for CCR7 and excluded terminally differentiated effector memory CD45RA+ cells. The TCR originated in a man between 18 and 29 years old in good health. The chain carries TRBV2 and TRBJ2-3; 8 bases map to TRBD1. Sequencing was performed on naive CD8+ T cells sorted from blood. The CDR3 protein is CASSDWTGTSTDTQYF. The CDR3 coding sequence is TGTGCCAGCAGCGACTGGACAGGGACAAGTACAGATACGCAGTATTTT.